Listed below are T cell receptor beta chains from one sample, sequenced in a study of beta chain features in type 1 diabetes. Repertoires were generated with immunoSEQ multiplex PCR, while TCRdb's copy carries only in-frame clones and drops some. The sample carries 130,000 or so clones, approximately 10% recorded once. Sample: central memory CD4+ T cells from blood. The receptors derive from a man aged 25-40 years with type 1 diabetes. Each CDR3 is given without its conserved first and last residue. The order of the fields is CDR3 protein, V gene, CDR3 length, clone size. Expanded clones get a size class; other rows say once, few or many, or leave the size out.

ASSESDRAGTDTQY | TRBV11-2 | 14 | .
ASSQGKGRTEAF | TRBV6-1 | 12 | .
ASSLSNRSPQGRANVLT | TRBV28 | 17 | few
ASSLEPQNTEAF | TRBV5-1 | 12 | few
ASSGQGFGYGYT | TRBV7-3 | 12 | .
ASSRSSRETQY | TRBV6-5 | 11 | .
ASSPRGGRETQY | TRBV7-3 | 12 | .
ASSLAPGQGNNEQF | TRBV4-2 | 14 | few
ASSLSPGGAAGAGELF | TRBV7-6 | 16 | .
ASSEQALVQQY | TRBV2 | 11 | .